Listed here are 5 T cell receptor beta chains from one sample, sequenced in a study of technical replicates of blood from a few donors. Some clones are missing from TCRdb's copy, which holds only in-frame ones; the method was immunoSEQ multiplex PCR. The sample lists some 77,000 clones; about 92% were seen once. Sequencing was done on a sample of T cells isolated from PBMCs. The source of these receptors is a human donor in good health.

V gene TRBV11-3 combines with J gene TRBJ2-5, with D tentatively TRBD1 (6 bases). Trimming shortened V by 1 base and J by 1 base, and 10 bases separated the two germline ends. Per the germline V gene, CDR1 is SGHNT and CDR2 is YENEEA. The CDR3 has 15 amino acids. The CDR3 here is CASSLAGQLQETQYF. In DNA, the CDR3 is TGTGCCAGCAGCTTAGCAGGACAGCTCCAAGAGACCCAGTACTTC.

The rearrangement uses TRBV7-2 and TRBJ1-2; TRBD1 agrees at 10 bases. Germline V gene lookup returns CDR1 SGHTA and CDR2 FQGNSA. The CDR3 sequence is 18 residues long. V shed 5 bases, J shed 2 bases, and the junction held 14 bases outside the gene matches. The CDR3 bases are TGTGCCAGCAGCCCCACGCTAAGCGGGACAGGGGTCAACTATGGCTACACCTTC. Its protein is CASSPTLSGTGVNYGYTF. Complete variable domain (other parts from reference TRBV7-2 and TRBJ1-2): GAGVSQSPSNKVTEKGKDVELRCDPISGHTALYWYRQSLGQGLEFLIYFQGNSAPDKSGLPSDRFSAERTGGSVSTLTIQRTQQEDSAVYLCASSPTLSGTGVNYGYTFGSGTRLTVV.

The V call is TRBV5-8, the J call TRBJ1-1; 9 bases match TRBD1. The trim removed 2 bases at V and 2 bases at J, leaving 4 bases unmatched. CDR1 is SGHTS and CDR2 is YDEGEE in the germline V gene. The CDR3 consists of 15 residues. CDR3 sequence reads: CASSFHRGRNTEAFF. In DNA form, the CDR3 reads TGTGCCAGCAGCTTCCACAGGGGGCGAAACACTGAAGCTTTCTTT.

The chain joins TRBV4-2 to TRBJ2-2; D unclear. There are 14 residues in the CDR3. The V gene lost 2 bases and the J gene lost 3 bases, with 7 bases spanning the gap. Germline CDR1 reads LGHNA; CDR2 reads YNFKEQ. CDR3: CASSQFLYTGELFF. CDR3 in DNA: TGTGCCAGCAGCCAATTCTTGTACACCGGGGAGCTGTTTTTT.

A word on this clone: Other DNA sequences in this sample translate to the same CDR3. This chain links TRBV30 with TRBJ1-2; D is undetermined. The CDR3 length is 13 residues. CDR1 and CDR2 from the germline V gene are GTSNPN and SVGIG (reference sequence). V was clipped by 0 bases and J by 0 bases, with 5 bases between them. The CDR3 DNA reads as TGTGCCTGGAGTGTGAGTACTAACTATGGCTACACCTTC. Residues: CAWSVSTNYGYTF. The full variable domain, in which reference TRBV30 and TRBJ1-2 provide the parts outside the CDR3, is SQTIHQWPATLVQPVGSPLSLECTVEGTSNPNLYWYRQAAGRGLQLLFYSVGIGQISSEVPQNLSASRPQDRQFILSSKKLLLSDSGFYLCAWSVSTNYGYTFGSGTRLTVV.